This T cell receptor beta chain was observed in a study of beta chain features in type 1 diabetes. At the level of the study: Taken together, all samples contributed nearly 110 million examined sorted cells.

Sorted populations all had greater than 95% purity. This clone was recorded at least ten times. Its antigen remains unknown. The CDR3 has 11 residues. Germline V gene lookup returns CDR1 SGHDN and CDR2 FVKESK. V was shortened by 1 base and J by 15 bases, with 10 bases between the two germline ends. Findings and caveats of the study: Relative to healthy donors, patients appeared to have naive, central memory and Treg TCRB repertoires that were more similar. Type 1 diabetes patients had TCRB CDR3s that were shorter (moderately but significantly so) in all four CD4+ subsets.

TCRB transcripts that were expressed got sequenced, as all of the isolated RNA had been reverse transcribed. The study sequenced naive, central memory and regulatory T cell samples to an average of roughly 3.4 million reads. Method: immunoSEQ multiplex PCR; TCRdb's copy keeps in-frame clones and lacks some. In the table there are about 660,000 clones, 11% to 15% of which are singletons. V usage is TRBV14 and J usage is TRBJ2-1, with a weak D call TRBD1 (5 bases). The specimen sequenced was naive CD4+ T cells from blood. This receptor was identified in a man aged 18 to 29 with type 1 diabetes. CDR3 DNA sequence: TGTGCCAGCAGCCAAGCGACAGTTTGGTTCTTC. Translation: CASSQATVWFF.